The 10 T cell receptor beta chains given below trace back to one sample, sequenced in a study of blood T cell repertoires in COVID-19 (dated by TCRdb to the early 2020s). The library was built by means of the immunoSEQ multiplex PCR assay. TCRdb carries this immuneACCESS record with in-frame sequences only. Its versions omit some clonotypes, under half of them owing to an unresolved V gene in the studies checked, with the rest unexplained. Across this sample there are about 13,000 clones, with roughly 84% seen only once. The ten largest account for around 2.5% of the sample. Sequencing was done on a sample of peripheral blood. The receptors shown here come from a human donor in a cohort sampled during active COVID-19.

This clone appeared once. J is TRBJ2-2 and V is TRBV5-1, with TRBD2 matching over 7 bases. The CDR3 consists of 14 residues. Germline-derived CDR1 and CDR2 are SGHRS and YFSETQ. The V and J ends lost 2 bases and 4 bases, in that order; junction bases with no gene match: 2. The CDR3 loop reads CASSFGGGTGELFF. CDR3 sequence (DNA): TGCGCCAGCAGCTTCGGCGGGGGCACCGGGGAGCTGTTTTTT.

The chain carries TRBV5-1 and TRBJ1-2; TRBD1 aligns across 8 bases. V lost 2 bases, J lost 6 bases, and 3 bases stayed unmatched. This CDR3 has 13 amino acids. The germline CDR1 and CDR2 sequences are SGHRS and YFSETQ. The CDR3 DNA reads TGCGCCAGCAGCTTAGGACAGGGCCATGGCTACACCTTC. Translated: CASSLGQGHGYTF. The whole variable domain, remainder taken from reference TRBV5-1 and TRBJ1-2, is KAGVTQTPRYLIKTRGQQVTLSCSPISGHRSVSWYQQTPGQGLQFLFEYFSETQRNKGNFPGRFSGRQFSNSRSEMNVSTLELGDSALYLCASSLGQGHGYTFGSGTRLTVV.

The chain joins TRBV3-1 (or the pseudogene TRBV3-2) to TRBJ1-1; possibly TRBD1 for D (6 bases). Per germline, CDR1 LGHDT and CDR2 YNNKEL (reference sequence). The CDR3 is made up of 13 amino acids. The V gene lost 0 bases and the J gene lost 10 bases, with 12 bases spanning the gap. CDR3 residues: CASSQEQGLGAFF. CDR3 bases: TGTGCCAGCAGCCAAGAACAGGGTCTGGGAGCTTTCTTT.

V usage is TRBV7-2 and J usage is TRBJ1-4; TRBD1 aligns across 9 bases. CDR3 length: 15 residues. The germline V gene has CDR1 SGHTA and CDR2 FQGNSA. Trimming took 1 base from V and 6 from J; bases not matched to a gene: 3. The CDR3 DNA reads as TGTGCCAGCAGCTTAGTGGGACAGGGTTATGAAAAACTGTTTTTT. It is translated as CASSLVGQGYEKLFF.

This chain joins TRBV25-1 and TRBJ2-5; 11 bases fit TRBD2. Trimming took 5 bases from V and 2 from J; bases not matched to a gene: 7. This CDR3 comprises 16 residues. Germline V gene lookup returns CDR1 MGHDK and CDR2 SYGVNS. The CDR3 DNA follows: TGTGCCAGCAGTAACCAGGGGACTAGCGGACAAGAGACCCAGTACTTC. Protein sequence: CASSNQGTSGQETQYF. Complete variable domain (other parts from reference TRBV25-1 and TRBJ2-5): EADIYQTPRYLVIGTGKKITLECSQTMGHDKMYWYQQDPGMELHLIHYSYGVNSTEKGDLSSESTVSRIRTEHFPLTLESARPSHTSQYLCASSNQGTSGQETQYFGPGTRLLVL.

This clone showed up just once. V is TRBV29-1 and J is TRBJ1-2, with D possibly matching TRBD1 (5 bases). V lost 2 bases and J 8 bases, leaving 15 bases between the germline ends. Germline V gene lookup returns CDR1 SQVTM and CDR2 ANQGSEA. There are 13 residues in the CDR3. CDR3 residues: CSVETPGGAGYTF. The DNA of the CDR3 is TGCAGCGTTGAAACCCCGGGAGGGGCAGGCTACACCTTC.

The rearrangement links TRBV7-2 to TRBJ2-7, with 7 positions matching TRBD1. This CDR3 is built from 14 residues. Germline values: CDR1 SGHTA, CDR2 FQGNSA. With 0 bases clipped from V and 5 bases from J, the junction kept 4 bases outside the gene matches. CDR3 nucleotide sequence: TGTGCCAGCAGCTTAGCCGTACAGGGGCACGAGCAGTACTTC. It encodes CASSLAVQGHEQYF.

The V and J genes are TRBV9 and TRBJ2-3, with a possible D match to TRBD1 (6 bases). Germline V gene lookup returns CDR1 SGDLS and CDR2 YYNGEE. Trimming cost V 0 bases and J 2 bases, with 13 bases left between them. CDR3 length equals 16 residues. The CDR3 sequence: CASSVVGGLPTDTQYF. CDR3 DNA: TGTGCCAGCAGCGTAGTTGGGGGCCTCCCCACAGATACGCAGTATTTT. The full variable domain, completed using reference TRBV9 and TRBJ2-3, is DSGVTQTPKHLITATGQRVTLRCSPRSGDLSVYWYQQSLDQGLQFLIQYYNGEERAKGNILERFSAQQFPDLHSELNLSSLELGDSALYFCASSVVGGLPTDTQYFGPGTRLTVL.

V is TRBV7-9 and J is TRBJ1-1; D perhaps matches TRBD1 (5 bases). The germline CDR1 and CDR2 sequences are SEHNR and FQNEAQ (reference sequence). Trimming removed 2 bases at V and 1 base at J, with 8 bases between. This CDR3 is 14 amino acids long. The CDR3 spells CASSLHQGNTEAFF. CDR3 in DNA: TGTGCCAGCAGCTTACATCAGGGGAACACTGAAGCTTTCTTT.

J is TRBJ1-6 and V is TRBV5-4, with D possibly matching TRBD1 (6 bases). Germline values: CDR1 SGHNT, CDR2 YYREEE (reference sequence). The CDR3 has 14 residues. V lost 0 bases and J 8 bases, leaving 9 bases between the germline ends. CDR3 residues: CASSLDRDHSPLHF. DNA for the CDR3: TGTGCCAGCAGCTTGGACAGGGACCATTCACCCCTCCACTTT. Filled out from reference TRBV5-4 and TRBJ1-6, the complete variable domain reads ETGVTQSPTHLIKTRGQQVTLRCSSQSGHNTVSWYQQALGQGPQFIFQYYREEENGRGNFPPRFSGLQFPNYSSELNVNALELDDSALYLCASSLDRDHSPLHFGNGTRLTVT.